The T cell receptor (beta chain) under discussion was sequenced for a study of T cells expressing NK-cell markers. Study context: One of eight sequenced donors was HCMV-seronegative; the other seven were seropositive.

Per the germline V gene, CDR1 is LNHDA and CDR2 is SQIVND (reference sequence). The length of the CDR3 is 17 residues. Libraries used 5'RACE template switching adding universal primer site and UMIs. Each CDR3 protein gets one entry in TCRdb, which reprocessed the 5' RACE reads and gives no DNA. The sample table includes 200,000 to 300,000 distinct CDR3 sequences. This chain connects TRBV19 to TRBJ2-1; as DNA is missing, the TRBD2 call by TCRdb cannot be tested. The specimen sequenced was blood T cells: a sorted CD56 or NKG2C T cell subset, CD4+ or CD8+ T cells, or bulk PBMC T cells (not recorded which). The sequence was collected from a man aged 18 to 30 in good health. CDR3: CASATSGRAGVNNEQFF.